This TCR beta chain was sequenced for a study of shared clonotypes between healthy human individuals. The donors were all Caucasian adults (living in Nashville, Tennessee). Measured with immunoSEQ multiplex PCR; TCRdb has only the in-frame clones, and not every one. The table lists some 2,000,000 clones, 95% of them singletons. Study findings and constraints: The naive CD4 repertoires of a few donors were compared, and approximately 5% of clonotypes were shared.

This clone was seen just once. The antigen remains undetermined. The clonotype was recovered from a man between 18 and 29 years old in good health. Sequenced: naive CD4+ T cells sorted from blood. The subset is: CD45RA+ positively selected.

The CDR3 sequence: CASSRGSYEQYF. CDR3 coding DNA: TGCGCCAGCAGTCGAGGCTCCTACGAGCAGTACTTC. The genes are TRBV10-1 and TRBJ2-7; no clear D. The V end was cut by 5 bases, the J end by 0 bases, with 5 bases between. CDR1 and CDR2 from the germline V gene are WNHNN and SYGVQD (reference sequence). This CDR3 comprises 12 residues.